One and the same sample provided the 20 T cell receptor beta chains below, sequenced in a study of cytomegalovirus exposure and HLA in healthy donors. Use of 60 Vbeta and 13 Jbeta primers characterized the PCR. The protocol was immunoSEQ multiplex PCR, while the TCRdb copy is restricted to in-frame clones and leaves out a portion. The table has 150,000 to 200,000 clones, around 77% seen once. Sequencing was done on a sample of PBMCs. Receptors were obtained from a female donor in good health and CMV-seronegative.

The chain uses TRBV7-3 and TRBJ1-5; possible D gene TRBD1, 6 bases. Trimming removed 1 base from V and 5 bases from J, with 6 bases in between. CDR3 size: 13 residues. The germline V gene has CDR1 SGHTA and CDR2 FQGTGA. The DNA for the CDR3 is TGTGCCAGCAGCTTAAGACAGGATCAGCCCCAGCATTTT. As protein: CASSLRQDQPQHF.

The gene calls are TRBV6-1 and TRBJ2-7; the D gene is possibly TRBD2 (5 bases). This CDR3 is built from 13 residues. Trimming took 2 bases from V and 3 from J, leaving 8 bases between them. CDR1 is MNHNS and CDR2 is SASEGT in the germline V gene. CDR3 region: CASSEYGSYEQYF. CDR3 bases: TGTGCCAGCAGTGAATATGGGAGCTACGAGCAGTACTTC.

V gene TRBV5-1 combines with J gene TRBJ1-1; perhaps TRBD1 as D (5 bases). The CDR3 is 13 amino acids. V was pared by 0 bases and J by 5 bases, with 8 bases between. Germline CDR1 SGHRS, CDR2 YFSETQ. The CDR3 protein is CASSLAGLTEAFF. CDR3 sequence (DNA): TGCGCCAGCAGCTTGGCAGGGTTGACTGAAGCTTTCTTT.

This clone showed up just a few times. CDR3 sequence: CASSLTSGISYNEQFF. The CDR3 DNA is TGCGCCAGCAGCTTGACTAGCGGGATCTCCTACAATGAGCAGTTCTTC. This chain links TRBV5-1 with TRBJ2-1, with 10 positions matching TRBD2. Looked up from germline, CDR1 is SGHRS and CDR2 is YFSETQ. With 1 base clipped from V and 0 bases from J, the junction kept 1 base outside the gene matches. The CDR3 totals 16 residues.

This clone occurred a few times. This chain uses TRBV5-8 with TRBJ1-2, with D unclear. The CDR3 is 12 amino acids. V lost 6 bases to trimming and J lost 0 bases, with 6 bases between them. CDR1 SGHTS and CDR2 YDEGEE come from the germline V gene. The CDR3 protein is CASTATNYGYTF. The DNA for the CDR3 is TGTGCCAGCACCGCGACTAACTATGGCTACACCTTC.

This clone was detected only a few times. The chain recombines TRBV19 with TRBJ1-5; 10 nucleotides agree with TRBD1. The CDR3 is made up of 16 amino acids. Germline lookup yields CDR1 LNHDA and CDR2 SQIVND (reference sequence). The V and J ends lost 5 bases and 3 bases, in that order; junction bases with no gene match: 7. The CDR3, as DNA: TGTGCCAGTAGTCCTTGGGGGACAGGGGACAATCAGCCCCAGCATTTT. Translating it yields CASSPWGTGDNQPQHF.

The chain links TRBV7-3 to TRBJ2-1; TRBD2 matches 11 bases. V lost 5 bases, J lost 6 bases, and 6 bases stayed unmatched. This CDR3 is built from 15 residues. Germline CDR1 and CDR2: SGHTA and FQGTGA. DNA of the CDR3: TGTGCCAGCAGCCCTAGCGGGGGGACACCCAATGAGCAGTTCTTC. Residues: CASSPSGGTPNEQFF.

This clone was counted between two and nine times. The genes are TRBV28 and TRBJ1-1; the D gene is possibly TRBD1 (5 bases). CDR3 length equals 15 residues. Germline lookup yields CDR1 MDHEN and CDR2 SYDVKM. V shed 5 bases and J shed 2 bases, with 15 bases lying between them. The CDR3 DNA is TGTGCCAGCAGTCCGAGTGGGGCCTTAAACACTGAAGCTTTCTTT. Its protein product is CASSPSGALNTEAFF. Full variable domain (rest looked up from reference TRBV28 and TRBJ1-1): DVKVTQSSRYLVKRTGEKVFLECVQDMDHENMFWYRQDPGLGLRLIYFSYDVKMKEKGDIPEGYSVSREKKERFSLILESASTNQTSMYLCASSPSGALNTEAFFGQGTRLTVV.

The V gene is TRBV7-6, the J gene TRBJ2-5, with D unresolved. The CDR3 runs to 13 residues. The germline V and J ends were trimmed by 0 bases and 5 bases, with 7 bases remaining between them. Germline-derived CDR1 and CDR2 are SGHVS and FNYEAQ. The CDR3, as DNA: TGTGCCAGCAGCTTAGCGTTACGGGAGACCCAGTACTTC. Translated: CASSLALRETQYF.

The chain recombines TRBV5-1 with TRBJ1-6; 8 positions agree with TRBD1. From germline, CDR1 is SGHRS and CDR2 YFSETQ. Losses at the gene ends were 2 bases for V and 7 bases for J; bases not matched to a gene: 11. The length of the CDR3 is 17 residues. DNA for the CDR3: TGCGCCAGCAGCTTTGGACAGGGTCGCATGGGAAATTCACCCCTCCACTTT. Translating it yields CASSFGQGRMGNSPLHF.

This sequence joins TRBV9 and TRBJ1-4; tentative D call: TRBD1 (6 bases). The germline V gene has CDR1 SGDLS and CDR2 YYNGEE. Trimming removed 3 bases from V and 6 bases from J, with 15 bases in between. The CDR3 runs 15 residues. CDR3 sequence reads: CASSEVQGGDEKLFF. DNA for the CDR3: TGTGCCAGCAGCGAAGTACAGGGCGGAGATGAAAAACTGTTTTTT.

V and J are TRBV11-2 and TRBJ2-2; D is undetermined. This CDR3 has 15 residues. Germline V CDR1 and CDR2: SGHAT, FQNNGV. V was trimmed by 2 bases and J by 4 bases, leaving 11 bases between them. The CDR3 coding sequence is TGTGCCAGCAGCTTAAGCTCTAGGAGCACCGGGGAGCTGTTTTTT. It yields the protein CASSLSSRSTGELFF. Full variable domain (missing parts from reference TRBV11-2 and TRBJ2-2): EAGVAQSPRYKIIEKRQSVAFWCNPISGHATLYWYQQILGQGPKLLIQFQNNGVVDDSQLPKDRFSAERLKGVDSTLKIQPAKLEDSAVYLCASSLSSRSTGELFFGEGSRLTVL.

J is TRBJ1-3 and V is TRBV28; D ambiguous. Germline V gene sequence: CDR1 MDHEN, CDR2 SYDVKM. V dropped 3 bases and J dropped 2 bases, with 8 bases sitting between them. The CDR3 consists of 14 residues. CDR3: CASSLQVTGNTIYF. CDR3 bases: TGTGCCAGCAGTTTGCAGGTGACTGGAAACACCATATATTTT.

This clone was seen once. The chain couples TRBV28 to TRBJ2-7; D is unclear. V lost 3 bases and J lost 6, with 6 bases in between. Per the germline V gene, CDR1 is MDHEN and CDR2 is SYDVKM. The CDR3 consists of 11 residues. The CDR3 is CASSFLSEQYF. In DNA, the CDR3 is TGTGCCAGCAGTTTTTTGAGCGAGCAGTACTTC.

The table lists this clone with a few counts. This chain joins TRBV6-5 and TRBJ2-2; perhaps TRBD2 as D (6 bases). Per germline, CDR1 MNHEY and CDR2 SVGAGI. Trimming removed 0 bases at V and 5 bases at J, with 13 bases between. The CDR3 runs to 16 residues. The CDR3 DNA reads TGTGCCAGCAGTTACTCAATGGGACTGAATACCGGGGAGCTGTTTTTT. Translating gives CASSYSMGLNTGELFF.

This clone was seen a handful of times. J is TRBJ2-1 and V is TRBV5-5, with TRBD1 identical over 10 bases. V was clipped by 5 bases and J by 7 bases; unmatched bases: 15. Germline values: CDR1 SGHKS, CDR2 YYEKEE (reference sequence). CDR3 length: 17 residues. In DNA, the CDR3 is TGTGCCAGCAGGTTGACGTTTTCGGGACAGGGGCTTAATGAGCAGTTCTTC. Translated, it gives CASRLTFSGQGLNEQFF. Drawing the rest from reference TRBV5-5 and TRBJ2-1, the complete variable domain is DAGVTQSPTHLIKTRGQQVTLRCSPISGHKSVSWYQQVLGQGPQFIFQYYEKEERGRGNFPDRFSARQFPNYSSELNVNALLLGDSALYLCASRLTFSGQGLNEQFFGPGTRLTVL.

V is TRBV30 and J is TRBJ2-1; 8 nucleotides align to TRBD2. The CDR3 sequence is 15 residues long. Germline trimming cut 1 base from V and 2 bases from J; bases unmatched to any gene: 4. CDR1 is GTSNPN and CDR2 is SVGIG in the germline V gene (reference sequence). In DNA, the CDR3 is TGTGCCTGGAGTGCGAGCGGGAGCCCCTACAATGAGCAGTTCTTC. It translates to CAWSASGSPYNEQFF.

The rearrangement joins TRBV28 to TRBJ2-7, with a weak D call TRBD2 (6 bases). The ends were cut back, 7 bases at V and 6 bases at J, with 13 bases in the middle. Germline V CDR1 and CDR2: MDHEN, SYDVKM. This CDR3 comprises 12 residues. DNA for the CDR3: TGTGCCAGCAACTTTGGGCGGGGCGAGCAGTACTTC. It specifies CASNFGRGEQYF.

This chain links TRBV7-2 with TRBJ1-2; D remains unclear. V dropped 1 base and J dropped 6 bases, with 9 bases sitting between them. The CDR3 has 13 residues. Germline V gives CDR1 SGHTA, CDR2 FQGNSA. This chain's CDR3 is CASSLVYLNGYTF. CDR3 in DNA: TGTGCCAGCAGCTTAGTATATCTTAATGGCTACACCTTC.

V usage is TRBV14 and J usage is TRBJ2-7, with D tentatively TRBD1 (5 bases). Trimming pared 8 bases from V and 1 base from J, leaving 15 bases between. This CDR3 comprises 14 residues. Germline V lookup: CDR1 SGHDN, CDR2 FVKESK. CDR3 region: CASRKIGASYEQYF. CDR3 sequence (DNA): TGTGCCAGCCGAAAGATTGGGGCTTCCTACGAGCAGTACTTC.